These T cell receptor beta chains were read from a single sample in a study of OX40 agonist ivuxolimab in advanced cancers. Sequencing was performed with immunoSEQ multiplex PCR; in TCRdb, only in-frame clones are kept and a portion is missing. The table lists tens of thousands of clones, roughly nine tenths of them singletons, with 9% to 10% in the top ten. The material was CD4+ or CD8+ T cells sorted from blood, obtained in a trial of the OX40 agonist ivuxolimab. Every receptor here comes from an adult with an advanced solid tumor such as melanoma, head and neck, liver or kidney cancer. CDR3s include the opening cysteine and the closing phenylalanine or tryptophan. D genes are given only for firm matches. Clone size is stated in some rows and not others, as once, few, many or a class when expanded.

CDR3aa,CDR3nt,j_gene,abundance,d_gene,v_gene
CASSGGRDYEQYF,TGTGCCAGCTCCGGGGGCAGGGACTACGAGCAGTACTTC,TRBJ2-7,.,.,TRBV18
CASSLEIAGSTDTQYF,TGCGCCAGCAGCTTGGAGATTGCGGGTAGCACAGATACGCAGTATTTT,TRBJ2-3,once,.,TRBV5-1
CASSLSGSLGDTQYF,TGTGCCAGCAGCCTGAGCGGATCCTTGGGTGATACGCAGTATTTT,TRBJ2-3,.,.,TRBV7-9
CSVSRGRTGELFF,TGCAGCGTTTCGCGGGGGCGTACCGGGGAGCTGTTTTTT,TRBJ2-2,.,.,TRBV29-1
CASSPLDLNTEAFF,TGTGCCAGCAGCCCCCTTGACTTGAACACTGAAGCTTTCTTT,TRBJ1-1,.,.,TRBV6-6
CASSPRGGWAEAFF,TGTGCCAGCAGCCCCAGGGGAGGGTGGGCTGAAGCTTTCTTT,TRBJ1-1,.,.,TRBV7-9
CASSGLAGDEQFF,TGTGCCAGCAGCGGACTAGCGGGGGATGAGCAGTTCTTC,TRBJ2-1,.,TRBD2,TRBV7-9
CASSNRDRGGQETQYF,TGTGCCAGCAGTAACCGGGACAGGGGGGGCCAAGAGACCCAGTACTTC,TRBJ2-5,.,TRBD1,TRBV7-9
CSAQGWQPQHF,TGCAGTGCCCAGGGGTGGCAGCCCCAGCATTTT,TRBJ1-5,.,.,TRBV20-1
CARQNRSDSNQPQHF,TGTGCCAGGCAAAACAGATCTGATAGCAATCAGCCCCAGCATTTT,TRBJ1-5,.,.,TRBV6-1
CASSLKRLAGTDTQYF,TGCGCCAGCAGCTTGAAGCGACTAGCGGGCACAGATACGCAGTATTTT,TRBJ2-3,.,TRBD2,TRBV5-1
CASSPRTGVYSGANVLTF,TGTGCCAGCAGCCCTAGGACAGGGGTCTACTCTGGGGCCAACGTCCTGACTTTC,TRBJ2-6,.,TRBD1,TRBV9
CSVERTGELFF,TGCAGCGTTGAGCGCACCGGGGAGCTGTTTTTT,TRBJ2-2,.,.,TRBV29-1
CASTPRWDSNHYEQYF,TGTGCCAGCACCCCCCGGTGGGACAGCAATCACTACGAGCAGTACTTC,TRBJ2-7,.,TRBD1,TRBV5-5
CASSPVGGRVYGYTF,TGTGCCAGCAGCCCTGTAGGGGGGCGCGTCTATGGCTACACCTTC,TRBJ1-2,few,.,TRBV5-6
CASSQGALDTQYF,TGCGCCAGCAGCCAAGGGGCTTTGGATACGCAGTATTTT,TRBJ2-3,.,.,TRBV4-1
CASSLAGSSYEQYF,TGTGCCAGCAGCTTGGCCGGGTCCTCCTACGAGCAGTACTTC,TRBJ2-7,.,.,TRBV5-6
CASSEHEAGNQPQHF,TGTGCCAGCAGCGAACATGAGGCCGGCAATCAGCCCCAGCATTTT,TRBJ1-5,.,.,TRBV11-2
CASSLRYGTGYQAFF,TGTGCCAGCAGCCTAAGATACGGGACGGGTTATCAAGCTTTCTTT,TRBJ1-1,.,.,TRBV11-2
CASSLADTYNEQFF,TGTGCCAGCAGCTTAGCGGATACTTACAATGAGCAGTTCTTC,TRBJ2-1,once,.,TRBV7-9
CASSERVPSNVLTF,TGTGCCAGCAGTGAAAGAGTCCCGTCCAACGTCCTGACTTTC,TRBJ2-6,.,.,TRBV6-1
CASSLALAGGENEQFF,TGTGCCAGCTCACTTGCGCTCGCGGGGGGTGAGAATGAGCAGTTCTTC,TRBJ2-1,.,TRBD2,TRBV18
CASSLAGTGYGYTF,TGTGCCAGCAGCTTAGCCGGGACAGGCTATGGCTACACCTTC,TRBJ1-2,few,TRBD1,TRBV11-2
CASSPSTQGSNIQYF,TGTGCCAGCTCACCATCCACGCAGGGGTCAAACATTCAGTACTTC,TRBJ2-4,.,.,TRBV18
CASSSDTPTLANVLTF,TGTGCCAGCAGTTCGGACACTCCTACCCTGGCCAACGTCCTGACTTTC,TRBJ2-6,few,.,TRBV28
CASSLASSNEKLFF,TGTGCCAGCAGCTTAGCTTCCAGTAATGAAAAACTGTTTTTT,TRBJ1-4,.,.,TRBV7-8
CASSPRESTTDTQYF,TGTGCCAGCTCACCCCGTGAAAGCACCACAGATACGCAGTATTTT,TRBJ2-3,few,.,TRBV18
CASSPADGRLTGELFF,TGTGCCAGCAGCCCCGCGGACGGGAGACTTACCGGGGAGCTGTTTTTT,TRBJ2-2,.,.,TRBV5-5